What follows are 9 T cell receptor beta chains derived from one specimen sequenced in a study of blood T cell repertoires in COVID-19 (dated by TCRdb to between 2020 and 2021). Library preparation was by the immunoSEQ multiplex PCR assay. TCRdb retrieved this table from immuneACCESS and kept in-frame rearrangements only. Not all clones are present; in checked studies, unresolved V genes account for under half, and no reason is known for the remainder. The sample table shows 200,000 to 250,000 clones, and 82% are seen once. The ten biggest clones cover nearly 5% of the sample. Sequenced sample: peripheral blood. All receptors come from a woman aged 80 or over with active or convalescent COVID-19.

This clone has just one count. This chain joins TRBV2 and TRBJ1-6; D is unresolved. CDR3 length: 13 amino acids. Germline CDR1 is SNHLY and CDR2 is FYNNEI. Trimming took 6 bases from V and 8 from J, leaving 11 bases between them. The CDR3 DNA is TGTGCCAGCAGGGCAGTAAATGATTCACCCCTCCACTTT. Its protein is CASRAVNDSPLHF.

The rearrangement uses TRBV29-1 and TRBJ2-7; 12 bases are shared with TRBD2. CDR3 length: 14 residues. The germline V gene encodes CDR1 SQVTM and CDR2 ANQGSEA. Trimming at V came to 7 bases and at J to 5 bases, leaving 9 bases not matched to a gene. The CDR3: CSAIGLAGLDEQYF. CDR3 sequence (DNA): TGCAGCGCCATAGGACTAGCGGGACTCGACGAGCAGTACTTC.

J is TRBJ1-6 and V is TRBV27, with TRBD1 as a possible D gene (6 bases). Germline V lookup: CDR1 MNHEY, CDR2 SMNVEV (reference sequence). V lost 3 bases to trimming and J lost 5 bases, with 8 bases between them. The CDR3 is made up of 14 amino acids. The CDR3, as DNA: TGTGCCAGCAGTTTTGACAGGCATAATTCACCCCTCCACTTT. Residues: CASSFDRHNSPLHF.

The chain couples TRBV20-1 to TRBJ1-5; D is uncertain. Germline V gives CDR1 DFQATT, CDR2 SNEGSKA (reference sequence). The CDR3 has 11 amino acids. V was cut by 5 bases and J by 11 bases, with 13 bases left in between. This chain's CDR3 is CSALDTPAQHF. The CDR3 coding sequence is TGCAGTGCTCTTGACACACCTGCCCAGCATTTT.

V is TRBV7-9 and J is TRBJ1-3; no definite D call. From germline, CDR1 is SEHNR and CDR2 FQNEAQ (reference sequence). V lost 4 bases to trimming and J lost 0 bases, with 19 bases between them. The CDR3 runs 18 residues. CDR3 in amino acids: CASSSNTGSNFSGNTIYF. The DNA for the CDR3 is TGTGCCAGCAGCTCAAACACGGGATCGAACTTCTCTGGAAACACCATATATTTT. The entire variable domain, with the rest obtained from reference TRBV7-9 and TRBJ1-3, is as follows: DTGVSQNPRHKITKRGQNVTFRCDPISEHNRLYWYRQTLGQGPEFLTYFQNEAQLEKSRLLSDRFSAERPKGSFSTLEIQRTEQGDSAMYLCASSSNTGSNFSGNTIYFGEGSWLTVV.

V usage is TRBV30 and J usage is TRBJ2-2; TRBD2 matches at 8 bases. The germline V gene has CDR1 GTSNPN and CDR2 SVGIG (reference sequence). The V gene end was trimmed by 2 bases and the J gene end by 4 bases; junction bases not matched to a gene: 6. The CDR3 is 15 amino acids. This chain's CDR3 is CAWSWVAGLTGELFF. DNA for the CDR3: TGTGCCTGGAGTTGGGTAGCGGGACTCACCGGGGAGCTGTTTTTT.

CDR3 DNA sequence: TGCGCCAGCAGCTTGTCACGGGATGGCTACACCTTC. It encodes CASSLSRDGYTF. V gene TRBV5-1 combines with J gene TRBJ1-2; D not certain. CDR3 length equals 12 residues. V dropped 1 base and J dropped 6 bases, with 7 bases sitting between them. Germline CDR1 and CDR2: SGHRS and YFSETQ.

The V and J genes are TRBV14 and TRBJ1-2; 8 nucleotides line up with TRBD1. This CDR3 has 13 residues. V trimming: 4 bases; J trimming: 4 bases; junction bases outside the gene matches: 2. The germline V gene has CDR1 SGHDN and CDR2 FVKESK. DNA of the CDR3: TGTGCCAGCAGCCTCGGGACAGGCTATGGCTACACCTTC. This gives the protein CASSLGTGYGYTF.

CDR3 residues: CASGGDRNYEQYF. As DNA, the CDR3 is TGTGCCAGCGGGGGGGACAGGAACTACGAGCAGTACTTC. The rearrangement uses TRBV2 and TRBJ2-7, with a weak D call TRBD1 (8 bases). V was cut by 8 bases and J by 3 bases, with 14 bases left in between. This CDR3 region has 13 residues. The germline CDR1 and CDR2 sequences are SNHLY and FYNNEI.